This T cell receptor beta chain derives from a study of blood T cell repertoires in COVID-19. Study context: COVID-19 samples collected from the United States, Italy and Spain covered acute and convalescent phases.

The CDR3 spans 15 residues. The germline gives CDR1 SGHTA, CDR2 FQGTGA. Trimming cost V 5 bases and J 3 bases, with 16 bases left between them. Original processing methods: Amplification of reference gene primers was used by the study to estimate nucleated cell counts. The method was immunoSEQ multiplex PCR; TCRdb's version includes in-frame clones alone and lacks a portion of them. V and J calls and clone size are copied from that table; D and trimming were computed from the DNA. The sample contains approximately 210,000 clones, about 77% of which appear only once. Participant ages covered roughly 18 to 89 years across 25 or so US areas. Each participant's cohort was designated according to participant-reported clinical history.

The material sequenced was PBMCs or T cells enriched from blood (not recorded which). V and J are TRBV7-3 and TRBJ1-1; D gene uncertain. This receptor was identified in a woman aged 45-60 years with acute COVID-19. The CDR3 DNA reads TGTGCCAGCAGCCTATCGCGAGGGTTCGACACTGAAGCTTTCTTT. It translates to CASSLSRGFDTEAFF. Full variable domain (rest looked up from reference TRBV7-3 and TRBJ1-1): GAGVSQTPSNKVTEKGKYVELRCDPISGHTALYWYRQSLGQGPEFLIYFQGTGAADDSGLPNDRFFAVRPEGSVSTLKIQRTERGDSAVYLCASSLSRGFDTEAFFGQGTRLTVV.